These 25 T cell receptor beta chains were sequenced from one sample in a study of cytomegalovirus exposure and HLA in healthy donors. The PCR ran on 60 Vbeta and 13 Jbeta primers. Data came from immunoSEQ multiplex PCR; TCRdb stores just in-frame clones and leaves some out. The sample has some 65,000 clones, 55% to 75% seen once. Sequencing was carried out using PBMCs. The receptors come from a woman under 40 in good health and CMV-seronegative.

This clone was found a few times. The chain uses TRBV5-5 and TRBJ2-3; D ambiguous. Per the germline V gene, CDR1 is SGHKS and CDR2 is YYEKEE (reference sequence). V lost 2 bases, J lost 2 bases, and 3 bases lay in between. The CDR3 extends over 12 amino acids. DNA for the CDR3: TGTGCCAGCAGCTTTAACACAGATACGCAGTATTTT. As protein: CASSFNTDTQYF.

The rearrangement uses TRBV2 and TRBJ2-1; D perhaps matches TRBD2 (6 bases). The CDR3 runs 15 residues. The V gene lost 8 bases and the J gene lost 3 bases, with 17 bases spanning the gap. Per the germline V gene, CDR1 is SNHLY and CDR2 is FYNNEI. The CDR3 protein is CASGGLRGGYNEQFF. The CDR3 DNA reads TGTGCCAGCGGGGGTTTGCGGGGTGGCTACAATGAGCAGTTCTTC.

The chain uses TRBV5-1 and TRBJ2-5; 9 bases align to TRBD2. V trimming: 1 base; J trimming: 1 base; junction bases outside the gene matches: 5. Germline CDR1 and CDR2: SGHRS and YFSETQ. The CDR3 length is 16 residues. DNA for the CDR3: TGCGCCAGCAGCTTGTCTGCGGGGGGGCCCCAAGAGACCCAGTACTTC. This sequence encodes CASSLSAGGPQETQYF.

The J gene is TRBJ1-2, the V gene TRBV30; TRBD1 is a possible D gene (6 bases). Trimming took off 3 bases at V and 2 bases at J, with 13 bases between the two ends. Germline V CDR1 and CDR2: GTSNPN, SVGIG (reference sequence). This CDR3 comprises 14 residues. This CDR3 is CAWRNGQTNYGYTF. As DNA, the CDR3 is TGTGCCTGGAGGAATGGACAGACGAACTATGGCTACACCTTC.

The chain has TRBV5-4 and TRBJ2-3; D ambiguous. There are 13 residues in the CDR3. Germline CDR1 and CDR2: SGHNT and YYREEE (reference sequence). Deletions cut 4 bases from V and 4 bases from J, with 10 bases between. The DNA for the CDR3 is TGTGCCAGCAGCGCCCCGGCGGCAGATACGCAGTATTTT. Its protein is CASSAPAADTQYF.

The V call is TRBV15, the J call TRBJ2-1; 8 bases map to TRBD2. The CDR3 has 15 residues. V trimming: 0 bases; J trimming: 6 bases; junction bases outside the gene matches: 4. Germline lookup yields CDR1 LNHNV and CDR2 YYDKDF (reference sequence). The CDR3 bases are TGTGCCACCAGCAGAGAAAGCGGGGGCACCAATGAGCAGTTCTTC. Translating it yields CATSRESGGTNEQFF.

This clone has a single count. This sequence joins TRBV13 and TRBJ2-1, with D possibly TRBD2 on 5 matching bases. Germline V CDR1 and CDR2: PRHDT, FYEKMQ (reference sequence). V dropped 5 bases and J dropped 9 bases, with 17 bases sitting between them. CDR3 length equals 14 residues. The DNA of the CDR3 is TGTGCCAGCAGCACCCGAAGCGGATTCGTTGAGCAGTTCTTC. Residues: CASSTRSGFVEQFF.

This chain joins TRBV7-9 and TRBJ2-1; possibly TRBD2 for D (6 bases). Germline V gives CDR1 SEHNR, CDR2 FQNEAQ (reference sequence). Trimming cost V 4 bases and J 2 bases, with 18 bases left between them. There are 17 residues in the CDR3. CDR3 sequence: CASSSVWEALPYNEQFF. Here the CDR3 DNA reads TGTGCCAGCAGCTCGGTATGGGAGGCCCTACCCTACAATGAGCAGTTCTTC.

This chain links TRBV2 with TRBJ2-7; TRBD1 aligns across 10 bases. The ends lost 4 bases at V and 3 bases at J; junction bases unmatched: 3. This CDR3 has 14 residues. CDR1 is SNHLY, CDR2 FYNNEI, per germline. The CDR3 region is CASSAGTGVYEQYF. The DNA for the CDR3 is TGTGCCAGCAGTGCCGGGACAGGGGTCTACGAGCAGTACTTC.

The chain combines TRBV15 with TRBJ2-7; the match to TRBD1 covers 11 bases. Germline V gives CDR1 LNHNV, CDR2 YYDKDF (reference sequence). With 5 bases clipped from V and 2 bases from J, the junction kept 2 bases outside the gene matches. This CDR3 has 14 residues. CDR3 in DNA: TGTGCCACCAGCCTGGGACAGGGGGCCTACGAGCAGTACTTC. The encoded protein is CATSLGQGAYEQYF.

This rearrangement joins TRBV7-9 to TRBJ1-5; D remains unclear. V was cut by 5 bases and J by 15 bases, with 23 bases left in between. Per the germline V gene, CDR1 is SEHNR and CDR2 is FQNEAQ (reference sequence). CDR3 length equals 14 residues. CDR3 amino acids: CASSPPAHNQPPHF. The DNA for the CDR3 is TGTGCCAGCAGCCCACCAGCGCACAATCAGCCGCCGCATTTT.

Remarks on this clone: A junction end diverges from the germline sequence, so it may reflect a read error. The J gene is TRBJ1-2, the V gene TRBV2; possibly TRBD1 for D (5 bases). The germline V gene has CDR1 SNHLY and CDR2 FYNNEI. The CDR3 is made up of 15 amino acids. The DNA for the CDR3 is TGTGCCAGCAGTGAGGGGGGAACTAACCTCTATGACTACACCTTC. Translating gives CASSEGGTNLYDYTF. Supplemented by reference TRBV2 and TRBJ1-2, the full variable domain reads EPEVTQTPSHQVTQMGQEVILRCVPISNHLYFYWYRQILGQKVEFLVSFYNNEISEKSEIFDDQFSVERPDGSNFTLKIRSTKLEDSAMYFCASSEGGTNLYDYTFGSGTRLTVV.

V usage is TRBV7-8 and J usage is TRBJ2-2, with 10 bases matching TRBD1. The germline V gene has CDR1 SGHVS and CDR2 FQNEAQ. This CDR3 comprises 14 residues. The ends lost 5 bases at V and 7 bases at J; junction bases unmatched: 4. The CDR3 is CASSQDRGFGELFF. CDR3 DNA sequence: TGTGCCAGCAGCCAGGACAGGGGGTTCGGGGAGCTGTTTTTT.

In the case of this clone: Other DNA sequences in the sample encode the same CDR3. V usage is TRBV30 and J usage is TRBJ1-5, with TRBD1 matching 7 bases. The CDR3 runs to 13 residues. V lost 1 base to trimming and J lost 4 bases; unmatched junction nucleotides: 1. Germline V lookup: CDR1 GTSNPN, CDR2 SVGIG (reference sequence). This CDR3 is CAWSGTGNQPQHF. CDR3 bases: TGTGCCTGGAGTGGGACAGGAAATCAGCCCCAGCATTTT.

J is TRBJ2-2 and V is TRBV14; TRBD2 aligns across 14 bases. Germline V gene sequence: CDR1 SGHDN, CDR2 FVKESK. J was trimmed by 6 bases and V by 2 bases; bases with no gene match: 5. This CDR3 contains 17 residues. The DNA of the CDR3 is TGTGCCAGCAGCCAACTGCGACTAGCGGGGGGGCCCGGGGAGCTGTTTTTT. Encoded protein: CASSQLRLAGGPGELFF. The entire variable domain, with the rest obtained from reference TRBV14 and TRBJ2-2, is as follows: EAGVTQFPSHSVIEKGQTVTLRCDPISGHDNLYWYRRVMGKEIKFLLHFVKESKQDESGMPNNRFLAERTGGTYSTLKVQPAELEDSGVYFCASSQLRLAGGPGELFFGEGSRLTVL.

V and J are TRBV30 and TRBJ2-3, with 8 bases identical to TRBD1. This CDR3 is 14 amino acids long. V dropped 7 bases and J dropped 2; count of bases not matched to a gene: 8. CDR1 is GTSNPN and CDR2 is SVGIG in the germline V gene (reference sequence). The chain's CDR3 is CASETGGNTDTQYF. The CDR3 bases are TGTGCCTCGGAAACAGGGGGAAACACAGATACGCAGTATTTT.

The J gene is TRBJ1-4, the V gene TRBV20-1; no reliable D call. Germline CDR1 reads DFQATT; CDR2 reads SNEGSKA (reference sequence). V was trimmed by 2 bases and J by 12 bases, leaving 7 bases between them. The CDR3 length is 10 residues. The CDR3 here is CSARREELFF. CDR3 nucleotide sequence: TGCAGTGCTAGACGGGAGGAACTGTTTTTT.

This clone turned up a few times. V gene TRBV27 combines with J gene TRBJ2-7; TRBD1 matches 7 bases. The CDR3 is made up of 15 amino acids. V lost 5 bases, J lost 0 bases, and 7 bases stayed unmatched. CDR1 and CDR2 from the germline V gene are MNHEY and SMNVEV (reference sequence). The CDR3 loop is CASSPGTASSYEQYF. For the CDR3, the DNA is TGTGCCAGCAGTCCAGGGACAGCTAGCTCCTACGAGCAGTACTTC.

V gene TRBV27 combines with J gene TRBJ2-1; TRBD1 matches 10 bases. This CDR3 has 16 residues. V was pared by 1 base and J by 8 bases, with 8 bases of the junction left unmatched. CDR1 is MNHEY, CDR2 SMNVEV, per germline (reference sequence). This CDR3 reads CASSLFGTGEIDEQFF. In nucleotides, the CDR3 is TGTGCCAGCAGTTTATTCGGGACAGGGGAGATCGATGAGCAGTTCTTC.

V usage is TRBV2 and J usage is TRBJ1-6, with 7 bases lining up with TRBD1. J was trimmed by 5 bases and V by 7 bases; bases with no gene match: 5. The CDR3 totals 14 residues. CDR1 is SNHLY, CDR2 FYNNEI, per germline. CDR3 in amino acids: CASNPGGNNSPLHF. The CDR3, as DNA: TGTGCCAGCAACCCAGGGGGAAATAATTCACCCCTCCACTTT.

The chain has TRBV5-6 and TRBJ1-2; maybe TRBD1 (6 bases). The CDR3 covers 14 residues. The germline V and J ends were trimmed by 4 bases and 8 bases, with 18 bases remaining between them. CDR1 SGHDT and CDR2 YYEEEE come from the germline V gene. The CDR3: CASSPTGTRRGYTF. CDR3 coding DNA: TGTGCCAGCAGCCCAACCGGGACAAGAAGGGGCTACACCTTC.

The chain recombines TRBV6-5 with TRBJ1-1, with 9 bases lining up with TRBD1. Germline values: CDR1 MNHEY, CDR2 SVGAGI. The CDR3 has 13 amino acids. Trimming took 5 bases from V and 6 from J; bases not matched to a gene: 4. CDR3 protein: CASSRDRVAEAFF. DNA of the CDR3: TGTGCCAGCAGTCGGGACAGGGTAGCTGAAGCTTTCTTT.

This chain joins TRBV6-1 and TRBJ2-5; D gene ambiguous. The DNA matches TRBJ2-7 better at its end, which makes the J call doubtful. Germline V gene lookup returns CDR1 MNHNS and CDR2 SASEGT. The CDR3 contains 12 residues. The CDR3 protein is CASRPPYYEQYF. The DNA for the CDR3 is TGTGCCAGCAGACCCCCATACTACGAGCAGTACTTC.

This clone was seen repeatedly, ten times or more. The gene calls are TRBV10-1 and TRBJ2-1; 12 bases fit TRBD2. The CDR3 length is 15 residues. Germline trimming cut 0 bases from V and 6 bases from J; bases unmatched to any gene: 0. Germline CDR1 is WNHNN and CDR2 is SYGVQD (reference sequence). The CDR3 protein is CASSESTSGGNEQFF. For the CDR3, the DNA is TGCGCCAGCAGTGAGTCGACTAGCGGGGGCAATGAGCAGTTCTTC.

The chain links TRBV28 to TRBJ2-3; D remains unclear. Between the trimmed V and J ends, which lost 5 bases and 0 bases, there was a span of 15 bases. The germline gives CDR1 MDHEN, CDR2 SYDVKM. CDR3 length equals 16 residues. The CDR3 DNA sequence: TGTGCCAGCAGTCTAGAGGCGGAGATAAGCACAGATACGCAGTATTTT. It translates to CASSLEAEISTDTQYF.